This TCR beta chain was sequenced for a study of T cell clonotyping in hematopoietic cell transplantation. Sequencing was performed with immunoSEQ multiplex PCR; in TCRdb, only in-frame clones are kept and a portion is missing. The table includes 26,000 or so clones, 82% detected once. Study-wide findings and caveats: Broader posttransplant TCR repertoire diversity was predicted by graft donor and pretransplant recipient Inverse Simpson Index values. After transplant, recipient diversity fell while pathologically expanded clonotypes grew through day 180.

Noted time point: recipient sample about 28 days before transplant, after cytoreduction. This clone has just one count. Antigen specificity is unknown. The receptor was isolated from a middle-aged man with acute myeloid leukemia. Some clones in this sample may be carry-over from other donors' samples. Sequencing was performed on peripheral blood mononuclear cells, taken before stem cell transplant.

CDR3 nucleotides: TGTGCCAGCAGTTACGGGGAAGCTGCTACTGGCTACACCTTC. Amino acids: CASSYGEAATGYTF. The chain has TRBV6-5 and TRBJ1-2, with no clear D. The CDR3 loop spans 14 amino acids. V lost 2 bases and J 7 bases, leaving 14 bases between the germline ends. Germline V gene lookup returns CDR1 MNHEY and CDR2 SVGAGI.